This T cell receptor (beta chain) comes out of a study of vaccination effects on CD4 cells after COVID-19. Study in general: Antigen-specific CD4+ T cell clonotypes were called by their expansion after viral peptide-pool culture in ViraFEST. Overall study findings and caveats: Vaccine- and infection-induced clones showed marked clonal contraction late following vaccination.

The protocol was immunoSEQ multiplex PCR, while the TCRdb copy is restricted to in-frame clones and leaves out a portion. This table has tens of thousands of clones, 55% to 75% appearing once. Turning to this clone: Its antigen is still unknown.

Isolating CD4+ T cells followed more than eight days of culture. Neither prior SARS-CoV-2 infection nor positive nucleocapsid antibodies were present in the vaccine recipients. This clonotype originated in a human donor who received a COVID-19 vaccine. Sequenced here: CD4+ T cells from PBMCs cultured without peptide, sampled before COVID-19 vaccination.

CDR3 residues: CAWSVGGGSGNIQYF. DNA for the CDR3: TGTGCCTGGAGTGTTGGCGGCGGGAGTGGAAACATTCAGTACTTC. The rearrangement joins TRBV30 to TRBJ2-4; 7 bases agree with TRBD2. V shed 0 bases, J shed 6 bases, and the junction held 8 bases outside the gene matches. The germline V gene encodes CDR1 GTSNPN and CDR2 SVGIG (reference sequence). CDR3 size: 15 residues.